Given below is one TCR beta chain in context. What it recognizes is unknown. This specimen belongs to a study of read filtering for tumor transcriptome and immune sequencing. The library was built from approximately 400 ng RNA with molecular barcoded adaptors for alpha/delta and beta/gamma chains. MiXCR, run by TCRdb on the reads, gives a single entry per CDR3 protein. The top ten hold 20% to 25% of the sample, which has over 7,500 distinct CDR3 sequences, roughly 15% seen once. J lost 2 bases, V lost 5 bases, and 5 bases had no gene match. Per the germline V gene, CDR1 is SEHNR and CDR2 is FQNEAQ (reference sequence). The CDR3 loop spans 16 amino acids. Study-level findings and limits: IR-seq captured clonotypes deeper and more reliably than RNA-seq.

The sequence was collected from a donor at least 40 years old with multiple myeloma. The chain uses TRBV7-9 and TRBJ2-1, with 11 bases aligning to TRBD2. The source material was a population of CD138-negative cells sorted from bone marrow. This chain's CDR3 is CASSRQLAGAYNEQFF. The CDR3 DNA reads TGTGCCAGCAGCCGCCAACTAGCGGGAGCCTACAATGAGCAGTTCTTC.